This TCR beta chain derives from a study of blood T cell repertoires in COVID-19. For the study at large: The United States, Italy and Spain provided the acute and convalescent COVID-19 samples. From T cells, B-cell-depleted T cells, or PBMCs came the material, which was cDNA or gDNA.

Original methodology: How many nucleated cells were present was estimated from reference gene primer amplification. The table came from immunoSEQ multiplex PCR; TCRdb's copy has only in-frame clones and leaves some out. Clonal size and the V and J genes are those of that table, whereas D and trimming came from the DNA. The table shows roughly 120,000 clones, with 88% occurring only once. V was trimmed by 2 bases and J by 2 bases, leaving 15 bases between them. Looked up from germline, CDR1 is MNHNS and CDR2 is SASEGT. The CDR3 is 16 amino acids. The sequence derives from a woman in her 50s with acute or convalescent COVID-19. The sequenced sample was peripheral blood. The gene calls are TRBV6-1 and TRBJ1-1; a weak D match, TRBD1 (6 bases). In DNA, the CDR3 is TGTGCCAGCAGTGAAATGGGGGCAGCGGCCAACACTGAAGCTTTCTTT. This codes for CASSEMGAAANTEAFF.